These T cell receptor beta chains were read from a single sample in a study of cytomegalovirus exposure and HLA in healthy donors. Here immunoSEQ multiplex PCR was the method, and the copy in TCRdb shows in-frame clones only, minus some. The sample has fewer than 200,000 clones; 65% to 70% are singletons. The specimen sequenced was PBMCs. Receptor source: a woman under 30 in good health and CMV-seropositive. Each CDR3 is given with its conserved first and last residue. D genes are given only for firm matches. Size is omitted from some rows. Given values are once, few, many or a class for expanded clones.

TRBV6-5	TRBJ2-1	.	14	.	TGTGCCAGCAGAGGATCTAGTCTCCGCAATGAGCAGTTCTTC	CASRGSSLRNEQFF
TRBV5-5	TRBJ2-7	.	15	TRBD1	TGTGCCAGCAGCTTGGCTGTGGGACAGGGTCGCGAGCAGTACTTC	CASSLAVGQGREQYF
TRBV7-3	TRBJ1-1	few	13	.	TGTGCCAGCAGCGCCGGGGGAGATACTGAAGCTTTCTTT	CASSAGGDTEAFF
TRBV5-1	TRBJ2-2	once	15	.	TGCGCCAGCAGCCCCGGGACTCCGAACACCGGGGAGCTGTTTTTT	CASSPGTPNTGELFF
TRBV27	TRBJ2-1	.	14	.	TGTGCCAGCAGTTTAAGCGGACGATACAATGAGCAGTTCTTC	CASSLSGRYNEQFF
TRBV5-6	TRBJ2-2	.	16	TRBD2	TGTGCCAGCAGCCCCTTACCGGGACTAGCGGCCGGGGAGCTGTTTTTT	CASSPLPGLAAGELFF
TRBV14	TRBJ2-1	.	15	.	TGTGCCAGCAGCCAAGAATGGTGGCCTTACAATGAGCAGTTCTTC	CASSQEWWPYNEQFF
TRBV27	TRBJ2-3	.	16	.	TGTGCCAGCAGTTTATCGGCAGGGGAACACACAGATACGCAGTATTTT	CASSLSAGEHTDTQYF
TRBV27	TRBJ2-7	.	14	.	TGTGCCAGCAGCTTTAGCGGTTTCTCCTACGAGCAGTACTTC	CASSFSGFSYEQYF
TRBV10-3	TRBJ2-7	once	12	TRBD2	TGTGCCGGGGGGACTAGCCTCTCCGAGCAGTACTTC	CAGGTSLSEQYF
TRBV19	TRBJ2-5	.	13	.	TGTGCCACCATAGCCGGGAATGGGGAGACCCAGTACTTC	CATIAGNGETQYF
TRBV6-1	TRBJ2-7	.	15	TRBD2	TGTGCCAGCAGTGAAGTAGCGGGAGAGATCTACGAGCAGTACTTC	CASSEVAGEIYEQYF
TRBV27	TRBJ1-6	few	16	.	TGTGCCAGCTTCCGCGGGAGTCCAGGAATTAATTCACCCCTCCACTTT	CASFRGSPGINSPLHF
TRBV7-9	TRBJ2-5	.	13	.	TGTGCCAGCAGCCCGACAAGAGAAGAGACCCAGTACTTC	CASSPTREETQYF
TRBV4-3	TRBJ2-3	.	15	.	TGCGCCAGCAGCCAATACTATGGGGGCGCAGATACGCAGTATTTT	CASSQYYGGADTQYF
TRBV29-1	TRBJ1-3	.	12	.	TGCAGCGGGGAGGGCCCCGGAAACACCATATATTTT	CSGEGPGNTIYF
TRBV29-1	TRBJ1-1	.	14	TRBD1	TGCAGCGTTGGGCTGGTGACAGGGGCCACTGAAGCTTTCTTT	CSVGLVTGATEAFF
TRBV2	TRBJ2-1	.	15	.	TGTGCCAGCAGTGTCGGGGTCCCCTCCTACAATGAGCAGTTCTTC	CASSVGVPSYNEQFF
TRBV9	TRBJ2-7	.	15	TRBD2	TGTGCCAGCAGCGTTACTAGCGGGAGGGCCCACGAGCAGTACTTC	CASSVTSGRAHEQYF
TRBV30	TRBJ1-5	.	14	TRBD1	TGTGCCTGGAGTACCCCAGGGGGCCGTCAGCCCCAGCATTTT	CAWSTPGGRQPQHF
TRBV2	TRBJ2-1	.	15	TRBD1	TGTGCCAGCAGCGGCAGGGGGCTCTTCTACAATGAGCAGTTCTTC	CASSGRGLFYNEQFF
TRBV28	TRBJ2-7	.	15	TRBD1	TGTGCCAGCAGTTTCTTTGGGACAGGGAACTACGAGCAGTACTTC	CASSFFGTGNYEQYF
TRBV30	TRBJ2-1	few	14	.	TGTGCCTGCCAAAGGGGATTCTCCTACAATGAGCAGTTCTTC	CACQRGFSYNEQFF
TRBV6-1	TRBJ1-5	.	13	.	TGTGCCAGCAGTTGGGACACGTTAAGGCCCCAGCATTTT	CASSWDTLRPQHF
TRBV9	TRBJ1-3	.	17	.	TGTGCCAGCAGCGGGAAGCACAGGGTTGGACCTGGAAACACCATATATTTT	CASSGKHRVGPGNTIYF
TRBV18	TRBJ1-2	.	14	.	TGTGCCAGCTCACCGTGGAGCCCCCTCTATGGCTACACCTTC	CASSPWSPLYGYTF
TRBV5-1	TRBJ2-3	.	15	.	TGCGCCGGCAGCTCCCAGGCTAGCGGCACAGATACGCAGTATTTT	CAGSSQASGTDTQYF
TRBV11-2	TRBJ1-2	few	15	TRBD1	TGTGCCAGCAGCGGGACAGGTCCACGGCTCTATGGCTACACCTTC	CASSGTGPRLYGYTF
TRBV4-1	TRBJ1-2	.	19	.	TGCGCCAGCAGCCAAGTCGACTTTCCGGACCGCGCCCTCAGGGATGGCTACACCTTC	CASSQVDFPDRALRDGYTF
TRBV18	TRBJ2-7	.	15	TRBD2	TGTGCCAGCTCACCCGGTAGCGGGAGTAGCTACGAGCAGTACTTC	CASSPGSGSSYEQYF
TRBV29-1	TRBJ1-2	few	13	TRBD1	TGCAGCGTCCTCGGGCAGGGGGTATATGGCTACACCTTC	CSVLGQGVYGYTF
TRBV28	TRBJ1-2	.	14	.	TGTGCCAGCCAGGTTCAGACGGAATCCTATGGCTACACCTTC	CASQVQTESYGYTF